This TCR beta chain was recovered during a study of control samples from healthy donors and cancer patients. The protocol was immunoSEQ multiplex PCR, while the TCRdb copy is restricted to in-frame clones and leaves out a portion. The table lists around 130,000 clones, 85% to 95% of them singletons. The CDR3 is 13 residues long. V was trimmed by 5 bases and J by 1 base, leaving 8 bases between them. CDR1 is MDHEN, CDR2 SYDVKM, per germline. The chain links TRBV28 to TRBJ1-1; D is undetermined. This TCR was sampled from a man aged 30 to 39 in good health. The material sequenced was blood. CDR3 loop: CASSTLPNTEAFF. The CDR3 bases are TGTGCCAGCAGTACCCTCCCGAACACTGAAGCTTTCTTT. Full variable domain (rest looked up from reference TRBV28 and TRBJ1-1): DVKVTQSSRYLVKRTGEKVFLECVQDMDHENMFWYRQDPGLGLRLIYFSYDVKMKEKGDIPEGYSVSREKKERFSLILESASTNQTSMYLCASSTLPNTEAFFGQGTRLTVV.